This TCR beta chain was obtained from a study of T cell repertoires in cytomegalovirus infection. Study-wide context: Used in the study were CMV epitopes, some recently identified and HLA-C-restricted, others well-studied and HLA-B-restricted. It can be stated that public TCR beta signatures indicated CMV infection as well as a matching HLA type. Findings and limits, study-wide: Clonotypes of TCR beta that were HLA-C-restricted and CMV-specific dominated the ex vivo response.

Of note for this clonotype: Its antigen is as yet unknown.

TCRdb recomputed calls from the reads with MiXCR, one row per CDR3 protein. The sample carries some 800,000 distinct CDR3 sequences, about 27% recorded once. The specimen was cultured CD8+ T cells from PBMCs, collected from culture after CMV antigen stimulation. The clonotype comes from a human donor in good health (CMV status not recorded). Some clones in this sample may be carry-over from other donors' samples.

In DNA form, the CDR3 reads TGTGCCAGCAGTTCCCTAACCGGGGGGGCGGAGACCCAGTACTTC. It yields the protein CASSSLTGGAETQYF. The chain uses TRBV27 and TRBJ2-5; 8 nucleotides align to TRBD2. The CDR3 covers 15 residues. CDR1 MNHEY and CDR2 SMNVEV come from the germline V gene (reference sequence). V was pared by 4 bases and J by 5 bases, with 9 bases of the junction left unmatched.